The 13 T cell receptor beta chains given below trace back to one sample, sequenced in a study of regulatory T cells in long-lasting Graves disease. Time point described: persistent/refractory GD, antithyroid drugs over 5 years with positive TRAb. The TCR library was made from RNA that had been extracted from PBMCs in TRIzol. Building the TCR beta libraries relied on iRepertoire HTBI primers, and CDR3 regions underwent Arm-PCR. TCRdb reprocessed the multiplex PCR reads with MiXCR, giving one entry per CDR3 protein. The table records 350,000 to 500,000 distinct CDR3 sequences, roughly a fifth of them present only once. This material consisted of peripheral blood mononuclear cells (PBMCs), taken when the disease was refractory, from a patient treated with antithyroid drugs. The source of these receptors is a female donor with Graves disease.

This clonotype showed up many times. The CDR3 region is CASSSRTGQGHEQYF. In nucleotides, the CDR3 is TGTGCCAGCAGTTCGCGGACAGGGCAGGGCCACGAGCAGTACTTC. This chain uses TRBV6-5 with TRBJ2-7; 8 bases match TRBD1. CDR1 MNHEY and CDR2 SVGAGI come from the germline V gene. The J segment lost 5 bases and the V segment lost 4 bases, leaving 10 bases of the junction unmatched. CDR3 size: 15 residues.

Comment on this clonotype: The CDR3 does not close with the conserved phenylalanine or tryptophan, likely indicating a read error. This sequence joins TRBV20-1 and TRBJ2-5; 13 bases line up with TRBD2. CDR1 and CDR2 from the germline V gene are DFQATT and SNEGSKA (reference sequence). V trimming: 0 bases; J trimming: 7 bases; junction bases outside the gene matches: 11. This CDR3 has 17 residues. CDR3 sequence: CSARDPGLAGTDVTQYI. DNA for the CDR3: TGCAGTGCTAGAGACCCGGGACTAGCGGGAACGGATGTGACCCAGTACATC.

V usage is TRBV15 and J usage is TRBJ1-2; D uncertain. V lost 0 bases and J lost 5, with 10 bases in between. Germline V gene lookup returns CDR1 LNHNV and CDR2 YYDKDF (reference sequence). The CDR3 totals 14 residues. The CDR3 sequence is CATSRDLGLYGYTF. The CDR3 region has the DNA TGTGCCACCAGCAGAGATCTGGGTTTGTATGGCTACACCTTC.

This clonotype was seen many times. The V and J genes are TRBV6-1 and TRBJ2-5; D is unresolved. The CDR3 totals 13 residues. V was trimmed by 6 bases and J by 5 bases, leaving 13 bases between them. Germline assignment: CDR1 MNHNS and CDR2 SASEGT. CDR3 in amino acids: CASSGPTRETQYF. The DNA of the CDR3 is TGTGCCAGCAGCGGCCCGACGCGGGAGACCCAGTACTTC.

The V call is TRBV10-3, the J call TRBJ2-7, with a tentative D call TRBD2 (5 bases). Germline CDR1 reads ENHRY; CDR2 reads SYGVKD. Trimming left V 10 bases short and J 4 bases short, with 20 bases between. CDR3 length: 14 residues. The CDR3 loop reads CASMTGNGGYEQYF. CDR3 in DNA: TGTGCCAGCATGACCGGGAACGGAGGTTACGAGCAGTACTTC.

This clonotype was counted at least ten times. This chain joins TRBV19 and TRBJ2-5; possible D gene TRBD2, 5 bases. The CDR3 runs 13 residues. Germline V gene lookup returns CDR1 LNHDA and CDR2 SQIVND (reference sequence). V was pared by 5 bases and J by 2 bases, with 9 bases between. CDR3 sequence (DNA): TGTGCCAGTAGTCGTACTAGTCAAGAGACCCAGTACTTC. The encoded protein is CASSRTSQETQYF.

This clonotype was detected a few times. V usage is TRBV9 and J usage is TRBJ2-7, with D possibly TRBD1 on 6 matching bases. This CDR3 is 14 amino acids long. Germline CDR1 reads SGDLS; CDR2 reads YYNGEE. Trimming cost V 2 bases and J 2 bases, with 11 bases left between them. The CDR3 is CASSVDGQPYEQYF. CDR3 bases: TGTGCCAGCAGCGTGGACGGACAGCCCTACGAGCAGTACTTC.

This chain uses TRBV10-3 with TRBJ2-1; TRBD2 matches at 8 bases. The CDR3 covers 15 residues. Germline trimming cut 10 bases from V and 4 bases from J; bases unmatched to any gene: 12. CDR1 and CDR2 (germline): ENHRY, SYGVKD. CDR3 DNA: TGTGCCACCCATATGGAGGCGGGAGGTTACAATGAGCAGTTCTTC. This translates into CATHMEAGGYNEQFF.

This clonotype was seen a few times. The chain links TRBV2 to TRBJ2-3; D uncertain. The V end was cut by 8 bases, the J end by 10 bases, with 13 bases between. The length of the CDR3 is 11 residues. CDR1 and CDR2 (germline): SNHLY, FYNNEI. CDR3 DNA sequence: TGTGCCAGCTCCCGTGGAGAGCCGCAGTATTTT. Its protein is CASSRGEPQYF. The whole variable domain, filled in from reference TRBV2 and TRBJ2-3, reads EPEVTQTPSHQVTQMGQEVILRCVPISNHLYFYWYRQILGQKVEFLVSFYNNEISEKSEIFDDQFSVERPDGSNFTLKIRSTKLEDSAMYFCASSRGEPQYFGPGTRLTVL.

This clonotype was found a few times. The chain uses TRBV7-9 and TRBJ2-2; TRBD2 aligns across 10 bases. Germline values: CDR1 SEHNR, CDR2 FQNEAQ (reference sequence). CDR3 length: 17 residues. V lost 1 base and J lost 4; bases outside the gene matches: 6. CDR3 sequence: CASSLVGLAQITGELFF. For the CDR3, the DNA is TGTGCCAGCAGCTTAGTGGGACTAGCGCAAATCACCGGGGAGCTGTTTTTT.

This clonotype came up many times. The CDR3 here is CSRPGEGVGETQYF. The CDR3 coding sequence is TGCAGTCGCCCCGGGGAGGGGGTTGGAGAGACCCAGTACTTC. The J gene is TRBJ2-5, the V gene TRBV20-1; D is perhaps TRBD2 (7 bases). Germline lookup yields CDR1 DFQATT and CDR2 SNEGSKA (reference sequence). V lost 8 bases to trimming and J lost 4 bases, with 20 bases between them. The CDR3 is 14 residues long.

This clonotype was detected many times. The rearrangement uses TRBV2 and TRBJ1-4, with D perhaps TRBD1 (5 bases). The CDR3 runs 15 residues. Germline values: CDR1 SNHLY, CDR2 FYNNEI. The V end lost 2 bases, the J end lost 15 bases, and 22 bases lay between the germline ends. As DNA, the CDR3 is TGTGCCAGCAGTGAAATAAAACAGACAGCGGCGAAGATGTTTTTT. Amino acid sequence: CASSEIKQTAAKMFF.

This chain joins TRBV11-2 and TRBJ2-7; the D gene is possibly TRBD1 (5 bases). V gave up 1 base and J gave up 6 bases, with 13 bases separating them. CDR1 is SGHAT and CDR2 is FQNNGV in the germline V gene. There are 14 residues in the CDR3. For the CDR3, the DNA is TGTGCCAGCAGCTTAGGGGCATCAGGGCCCGAGCAGTACTTC. Amino acid sequence: CASSLGASGPEQYF.